Listed here is a single T cell receptor beta chain. The data stem from a study of blood T cell repertoires in COVID-19. The protocol was immunoSEQ multiplex PCR, while the TCRdb copy is restricted to in-frame clones and leaves out a portion. The table shows approximately 200,000 clones, with roughly 81% occurring only once. This clonotype was obtained from a woman of 80 years or more with COVID-19, enrolled during active disease. The material sequenced was peripheral blood.

The CDR3 spells CASSVVEVTEAFF. CDR3 bases: TGTGCCAGCAGCGTAGTCGAGGTCACTGAAGCTTTCTTT. The chain is built from TRBV9 and TRBJ1-1; D not certain. Per the germline V gene, CDR1 is SGDLS and CDR2 is YYNGEE. V was trimmed by 0 bases and J by 4 bases, leaving 7 bases between them. CDR3 size: 13 residues.